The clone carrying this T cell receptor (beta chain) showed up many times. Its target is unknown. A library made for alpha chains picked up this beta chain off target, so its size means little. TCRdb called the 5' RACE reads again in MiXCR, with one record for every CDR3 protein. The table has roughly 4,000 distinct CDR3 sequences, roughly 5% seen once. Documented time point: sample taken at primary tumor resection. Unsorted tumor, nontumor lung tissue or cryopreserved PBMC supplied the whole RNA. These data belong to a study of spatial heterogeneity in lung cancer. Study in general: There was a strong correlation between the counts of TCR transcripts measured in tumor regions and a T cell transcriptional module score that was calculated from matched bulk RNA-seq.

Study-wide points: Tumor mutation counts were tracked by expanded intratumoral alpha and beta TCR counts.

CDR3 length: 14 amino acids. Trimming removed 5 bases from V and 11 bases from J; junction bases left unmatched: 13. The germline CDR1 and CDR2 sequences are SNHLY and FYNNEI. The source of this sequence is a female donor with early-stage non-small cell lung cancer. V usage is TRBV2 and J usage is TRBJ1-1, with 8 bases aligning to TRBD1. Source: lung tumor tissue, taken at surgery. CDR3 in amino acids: CASSFTPGQDGAFF. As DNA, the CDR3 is TGTGCCAGCAGTTTTACCCCGGGACAGGATGGGGCTTTCTTT.